The present T cell receptor (beta chain) was sequenced within a study of response to subunit inactivated influenza vaccine. A single count supports this clonotype. TCRdb reprocessed the RT-PCR reads with MiXCR, giving one entry per CDR3 protein. The table has about 310,000 distinct CDR3 sequences, 21% seen once; the top ten hold roughly 10%. CDR1 and CDR2 (germline): KGHSH, LQKENI. V was shortened by 4 bases and J by 1 base, with 11 bases between the two germline ends. This CDR3 is 15 amino acids long. The chain recombines TRBV18 with TRBJ2-1, with D perhaps matching TRBD2 (6 bases). This clonotype was sampled from a man in his fifties or sixties who received an inactivated influenza vaccine. The input for sequencing was PBMCs from blood, taken 21 months after vaccination. The CDR3 bases are TGTGCCAGCTCACGGTCCGCGGGATCCTACAATGAGCAGTTCTTC. Its protein is CASSRSAGSYNEQFF.